Below are 21 T cell receptor beta chains sequenced from a single sample in a study of blood T cell repertoires in COVID-19. Clones were sequenced by immunoSEQ multiplex PCR, and TCRdb holds only the in-frame ones, with some missing. The sample lists around 500,000 clones, more than 85% seen once, with 8.3% in the top ten. The sequenced material came from PBMCs or T cells enriched from blood (not recorded which). The source is a woman aged 55-70 years who had recovered from COVID-19.

This rearrangement joins TRBV7-9 to TRBJ1-1; no clear D gene. The CDR3 is 14 amino acids. Trimming cost V 1 base and J 0 bases, with 6 bases left between them. The germline V gene has CDR1 SEHNR and CDR2 FQNEAQ (reference sequence). The CDR3 DNA is TGTGCCAGCAGCTTAGGGGCCTTGAACACTGAAGCTTTCTTT. Translating it yields CASSLGALNTEAFF.

This chain uses TRBV6-6 with TRBJ2-7, with TRBD2 matching 8 bases. J lost 4 bases, V lost 6 bases, and 14 bases had no gene match. The germline gives CDR1 MNHNY, CDR2 SVGAGI (reference sequence). This CDR3 contains 16 residues. CDR3 nucleotides: TGTGCCAGCAGCCTTAGCGGGGAGCCCTCCTTATACGAGCAGTACTTC. Translating it yields CASSLSGEPSLYEQYF.

This chain joins TRBV30 and TRBJ1-2; TRBD1 might be the D (6 bases). The CDR3 extends over 15 amino acids. Germline V gene data show CDR1 as GTSNPN and CDR2 as SVGIG (reference sequence). V lost 1 base, J lost 2 bases, and 14 bases lay in between. The CDR3 bases are TGTGCCTGGAGTGGGCAGGGGATAGGAAACTATGGCTACACCTTC. Its protein product is CAWSGQGIGNYGYTF.

The chain employs TRBV5-4 and TRBJ1-4; possible D gene TRBD1, 6 bases. Looked up from germline, CDR1 is SGHNT and CDR2 is YYREEE (reference sequence). Trimming removed 0 bases from V and 5 bases from J, with 8 bases in between. The CDR3 is made up of 14 amino acids. DNA for the CDR3: TGTGCCAGCAGCTTGGACCAGGGGAATGAAAAACTGTTTTTT. Translation gives CASSLDQGNEKLFF.

The V gene is TRBV10-3, the J gene TRBJ2-1; the match to TRBD2 covers 8 bases. Unmatched junction bases numbered 9, after V lost 1 base and J lost 7 bases. The CDR3 has 16 amino acids. CDR1 and CDR2 (germline): ENHRY, SYGVKD. In DNA, the CDR3 is TGTGCCATCAGTGAGTTTGCCGGGGTAGCGGGGAATGAGCAGTTCTTC. This gives the protein CAISEFAGVAGNEQFF.

The chain joins TRBV14 to TRBJ2-3; a weak D match, TRBD1 (6 bases). V was clipped by 4 bases and J by 3 bases, with 11 bases between them. The CDR3 has 14 residues. From germline, CDR1 is SGHDN and CDR2 FVKESK. The CDR3 sequence: CASSRRQETDTQYF. CDR3 sequence (DNA): TGTGCCAGCAGCCGTCGACAGGAGACAGATACGCAGTATTTT.

As DNA, the CDR3 is TGTGCCAGCAACCTTCCAGGGGCTCAGCCCCAGCATTTT. This gives the protein CASNLPGAQPQHF. V gene TRBV7-2 combines with J gene TRBJ1-5; TRBD1 is a possible D gene (6 bases). V was shortened by 7 bases and J by 6 bases, with 13 bases between the two germline ends. This CDR3 contains 13 residues. From germline, CDR1 is SGHTA and CDR2 FQGNSA.

The chain uses TRBV5-4 and TRBJ1-2; 10 nucleotides align to TRBD1. Trimming cost V 3 bases and J 11 bases; bases outside gene matches: 7. The CDR3 runs to 13 residues. CDR1 and CDR2 from the germline V gene are SGHNT and YYREEE (reference sequence). In nucleotides, the CDR3 is TGTGCCAGCAGCTCCCAGACAGGGGGCTATTACACCTTC. It codes for CASSSQTGGYYTF.

This chain links TRBV21-1 with TRBJ1-3; TRBD1 was called by the table and not checked on the DNA. TRBV21-1 is labeled a pseudogene. This CDR3 contains 14 residues. CDR3 protein: CASSKYDTGNTIYF. In nucleotides, the CDR3 is TGTGCCAGCAGCAAATACGACACTGGAAACACCATATATTTT.

This chain links TRBV27 with TRBJ2-3; TRBD1 might be the D (5 bases). Trimming stripped 5 bases from V and 4 bases from J, with 28 bases between. This CDR3 is built from 19 residues. The germline gives CDR1 MNHEY, CDR2 SMNVEV (reference sequence). CDR3 sequence reads: CASSLLRAMVRWSPDTQYF. CDR3 coding DNA: TGTGCCAGCAGTCTCCTCAGGGCAATGGTCAGGTGGTCGCCAGATACGCAGTATTTT.

V is TRBV4-1 and J is TRBJ2-7; 10 bases match TRBD1. The V gene's germline CDR1 is MGHRA and CDR2 YSYEKL. There are 15 residues in the CDR3. V trimming: 4 bases; J trimming: 6 bases; junction bases outside the gene matches: 9. CDR3 in DNA: TGCGCCAGCAGCCCAGTCCCCGGGACAGGGGTCGAGCAGTACGTC. Translation: CASSPVPGTGVEQYV.

This chain links TRBV14 with TRBJ2-2; 8 bases match TRBD1. Trimming took 7 bases from V and 0 from J; bases not matched to a gene: 4. CDR1 is SGHDN and CDR2 is FVKESK in the germline V gene. The CDR3 sequence is 15 residues long. CDR3 loop: CASNQDRANTGELFF. The CDR3 DNA is TGTGCCAGCAACCAGGACAGGGCGAACACCGGGGAGCTGTTTTTT. Complete variable domain (other parts from reference TRBV14 and TRBJ2-2): EAGVTQFPSHSVIEKGQTVTLRCDPISGHDNLYWYRRVMGKEIKFLLHFVKESKQDESGMPNNRFLAERTGGTYSTLKVQPAELEDSGVYFCASNQDRANTGELFFGEGSRLTVL.

This chain uses TRBV2 with TRBJ1-1; 7 nucleotides match TRBD1. V lost 7 bases to trimming and J lost 5 bases; unmatched junction nucleotides: 10. Looked up from germline, CDR1 is SNHLY and CDR2 is FYNNEI. This CDR3 has 14 amino acids. CDR3 protein: CASTIGGGLTEAFF. The CDR3 DNA reads as TGTGCCAGCACCATTGGAGGGGGCTTGACTGAAGCTTTCTTT.

The chain uses TRBV7-6 and TRBJ2-3, with 11 nucleotides matching TRBD2. Germline V gene sequence: CDR1 SGHVS, CDR2 FNYEAQ. The junction had 6 bases not matched to a gene; V was cut back by 1 base and J by 6 bases. This CDR3 is built from 16 residues. CDR3 nucleotides: TGTGCCAGCAGCTTAGTCGGTAGCGGGGGGGCGGATACGCAGTATTTT. It translates to CASSLVGSGGADTQYF.

This clone was seen only a few times. The chain links TRBV4-1 to TRBJ1-5, with no clear D. Trimming shortened V by 2 bases and J by 9 bases, and 26 bases separated the two germline ends. The germline V gene has CDR1 MGHRA and CDR2 YSYEKL. CDR3 length: 18 residues. The CDR3 region has the DNA TGCGCCAGCAGCCAATCCGCGGGAGACACTTCCACGAAGCGGCCCCAGCATTTT. As protein: CASSQSAGDTSTKRPQHF.

The sample holds one count of this clone. The chain couples TRBV5-4 to TRBJ2-1, with 10 bases fitting TRBD1. The J segment lost 7 bases and the V segment lost 0 bases, leaving 1 base of the junction unmatched. The germline CDR1 and CDR2 sequences are SGHNT and YYREEE (reference sequence). The CDR3 has 14 amino acids. Here the CDR3 DNA reads TGTGCCAGCAGCTTGGCGGGACAGGGGAATGAGCAGTTCTTC. Its protein is CASSLAGQGNEQFF.

This clone was seen only once. The J gene is TRBJ2-3, the V gene TRBV19; D unresolved. Germline assignment: CDR1 LNHDA and CDR2 SQIVND (reference sequence). V was trimmed by 4 bases and J by 1 base, leaving 3 bases between them. The CDR3 has 12 amino acids. The DNA for the CDR3 is TGTGCCAGTAGTAGGCGCACAGATACGCAGTATTTT. This sequence encodes CASSRRTDTQYF. Based on the CDR3 plus reference TRBV19 and TRBJ2-3, the full variable domain is DGGITQSPKYLFRKEGQNVTLSCEQNLNHDAMYWYRQDPGQGLRLIYYSQIVNDFQKGDIAEGYSVSREKKESFPLTVTSAQKNPTAFYLCASSRRTDTQYFGPGTRLTVL.

The rearrangement links TRBV12-3 or TRBV12-4 to TRBJ1-1; the D gene is possibly TRBD1 (5 bases). This CDR3 is 12 amino acids long. Trimming left V 3 bases short and J 6 bases short, with 8 bases between. The CDR3 bases are TGTGCCAGCAGTTTGGGGGGGGCTGAAGCTTTCTTT. Translated: CASSLGGAEAFF.

The gene calls are TRBV19 and TRBJ1-5; 8 bases agree with TRBD1. The CDR3 runs to 14 residues. Germline loops: CDR1 LNHDA, CDR2 SQIVND (reference sequence). V shed 10 bases, J shed 3 bases, and the junction held 8 bases outside the gene matches. The CDR3 DNA reads TGTGCCACCTCTGGGGGACAGGTCAATCAGCCCCAGCATTTT. Protein: CATSGGQVNQPQHF.

The J gene is TRBJ2-1, the V gene TRBV25-1; D uncertain. Germline V gene data show CDR1 as MGHDK and CDR2 as SYGVNS. V was shortened by 5 bases and J by 2 bases, with 7 bases between the two germline ends. The CDR3 length is 13 residues. The CDR3 DNA follows: TGTGCCAGCAGTTTACAGACCTACAATGAGCAGTTCTTC. The encoded protein is CASSLQTYNEQFF.

The chain joins TRBV19 to TRBJ1-1; D is unresolved. Trimming left V 5 bases short and J 3 bases short, with 13 bases between. The CDR3 contains 14 residues. In germline, CDR1 is LNHDA, CDR2 SQIVND (reference sequence). DNA of the CDR3: TGTGCCAGTAGTCTGAGGGATCGAGACACTGAAGCTTTCTTT. Residues: CASSLRDRDTEAFF.